The 32 T cell receptor beta chains below were found in one sample sequenced in a study of control samples from healthy donors and cancer patients. Here immunoSEQ multiplex PCR was the method, and the copy in TCRdb shows in-frame clones only, minus some. The table records 50,000 to 55,000 clones, about nine tenths of them present only once. The sequencing input was PBMCs. The source is a man aged 55 to 70 with head and neck cancer.

There are a few counts of this clone. This chain uses TRBV13 with TRBJ2-1, with 7 bases fitting TRBD2. V lost 0 bases to trimming and J lost 8 bases; unmatched junction nucleotides: 10. This CDR3 has 16 residues. Germline V lookup: CDR1 PRHDT, CDR2 FYEKMQ (reference sequence). The CDR3 DNA follows: TGTGCCAGCAGCTTAGGTGCTCGCGGGAGAGGGTATGAGCAGTTCTTC. Amino acid sequence: CASSLGARGRGYEQFF.

The chain carries TRBV7-8 and TRBJ1-2; weak D call: TRBD1 (6 bases). Germline V gene sequence: CDR1 SGHVS, CDR2 FQNEAQ. V shed 5 bases and J shed 2 bases, with 18 bases lying between them. The CDR3 is 16 amino acids. This chain's CDR3 is CASSQNGQTRNYGYTF. CDR3 nucleotide sequence: TGTGCCAGCAGCCAAAACGGACAGACGAGAAACTATGGCTACACCTTC.

The V gene is TRBV7-9, the J gene TRBJ2-3; D is undetermined. The ends were cut back, 0 bases at V and 0 bases at J, with 10 bases in the middle. Germline CDR1 SEHNR, CDR2 FQNEAQ (reference sequence). This CDR3 is built from 16 residues. CDR3 in DNA: TGTGCCAGCAGCTTAGCGAGGTCGTTAAGCACAGATACGCAGTATTTT. This codes for CASSLARSLSTDTQYF.

The chain has TRBV5-1 and TRBJ2-5; tentative D call: TRBD2 (6 bases). This CDR3 spans 14 amino acids. V lost 1 base and J lost 5, with 12 bases in between. Per the germline V gene, CDR1 is SGHRS and CDR2 is YFSETQ. DNA for the CDR3: TGCGCCAGCAGCTTGAGCGGGCCTGGGGAGACCCAGTACTTC. This codes for CASSLSGPGETQYF.

This clone appeared once. The genes are TRBV6-5 and TRBJ2-1, with D tentatively TRBD2 (5 bases). The CDR3 length is 14 residues. Per germline, CDR1 MNHEY and CDR2 SVGAGI. V was clipped by 11 bases and J by 1 base, with 15 bases between them. This CDR3 reads CAAKTSTSYNEQFF. CDR3 coding DNA: TGTGCCGCAAAAACTAGTACATCCTACAATGAGCAGTTCTTC.

This chain connects TRBV27 to TRBJ2-5, with 9 bases identical to TRBD1. CDR1 and CDR2 from the germline V gene are MNHEY and SMNVEV (reference sequence). The junction had 8 bases not matched to a gene; V was cut back by 8 bases and J by 1 base. This CDR3 comprises 15 residues. The CDR3 region has the DNA TGTGCCAGCGGGAAACGGGACAGGGTCCAAGAGACCCAGTACTTC. It is translated as CASGKRDRVQETQYF.

The chain links TRBV19 to TRBJ1-5; D is undetermined. The CDR3 runs to 16 residues. Trimming stripped 5 bases from V and 4 bases from J, with 18 bases between. Germline assignment: CDR1 LNHDA and CDR2 SQIVND (reference sequence). The CDR3, as DNA: TGTGCCAGTAGTGTAGGGAGGTCCCGGGGTAATCAGCCCCAGCATTTT. Amino acids: CASSVGRSRGNQPQHF.

The V gene is TRBV7-3, the J gene TRBJ2-2; D might be TRBD1 (6 bases). The CDR3 contains 14 residues. Between the trimmed V and J ends, which lost 4 bases and 3 bases, there was a span of 9 bases. Germline V gene data show CDR1 as SGHTA and CDR2 as FQGTGA. The DNA for the CDR3 is TGTGCCAGCAGCTCGACAGGTTACACCGGGGAGCTGTTTTTT. Translation gives CASSSTGYTGELFF.

This clone was recorded once. The chain links TRBV3-1 (or the pseudogene TRBV3-2) to TRBJ2-3; D ambiguous. Per the germline V gene, CDR1 is LGHDT and CDR2 is YNNKEL (reference sequence). The CDR3 is made up of 15 amino acids. V dropped 0 bases and J dropped 4 bases, with 11 bases sitting between them. In nucleotides, the CDR3 is TGTGCCAGCAGCCAAGACCCCGCCCGGGCAGATACGCAGTATTTT. Encoded protein: CASSQDPARADTQYF.

In its sample, this clone was seen a few times. This chain connects TRBV6-6 to TRBJ2-1; TRBD2 aligns across 12 bases. The CDR3 runs 14 residues. The V segment lost 6 bases and the J segment 6 bases; nucleotides outside the gene matches: 3. CDR1 and CDR2 from the germline V gene are MNHNY and SVGAGI (reference sequence). CDR3 coding DNA: TGTGCCAGCAGAGGACTAGCGGGAATCAATGAGCAGTTCTTC. This translates into CASRGLAGINEQFF.

This clone came up a few times. The rearrangement joins TRBV5-3 to TRBJ2-1; 11 bases line up with TRBD2. TRBV5-3 is designated an ORF whose function remains uncertain. J was trimmed by 10 bases and V by 3 bases; bases with no gene match: 9. CDR3 length: 15 residues. The CDR3 reads CARSSAGTSGGEQFF. CDR3 sequence (DNA): TGTGCCAGAAGCTCCGCCGGGACTAGCGGAGGGGAGCAGTTCTTC.

DNA of the CDR3: TGTGCCAGCACTCAGGGGGCGACTGGCTACACCTTC. Its protein is CASTQGATGYTF. The V and J genes are TRBV28 and TRBJ1-2; the match to TRBD1 covers 8 bases. Germline V gene data show CDR1 as MDHEN and CDR2 as SYDVKM. V trimming: 7 bases; J trimming: 7 bases; junction bases outside the gene matches: 5. There are 12 residues in the CDR3.

The rearrangement links TRBV6-2 or TRBV6-3 to TRBJ2-3; 10 bases map to TRBD2. This CDR3 region has 18 residues. V dropped 0 bases and J dropped 3; count of bases not matched to a gene: 9. CDR1 is MNHEY, CDR2 SVGEGT, per germline. The CDR3 DNA reads TGTGCCAGCAGTTACTCCCGAGGGAGCGGGGGGGCGACAGATACGCAGTATTTT. Translated, it gives CASSYSRGSGGATDTQYF.

The chain uses TRBV5-1 and TRBJ2-1; D call uncertain. From germline, CDR1 is SGHRS and CDR2 YFSETQ. CDR3 size: 13 residues. V gave up 0 bases and J gave up 2 bases, with 3 bases separating them. CDR3 DNA: TGCGCCAGCAGCTTGGATACCTACAATGAGCAGTTCTTC. Translation: CASSLDTYNEQFF.

This chain's CDR3 is CASSLVGGFLAEAFF. Written as DNA, the CDR3 is TGTGCCAGCAGCTTGGTCGGTGGTTTTCTGGCTGAAGCTTTCTTT. The chain employs TRBV5-5 and TRBJ1-1; D call uncertain. V shed 0 bases and J shed 6 bases, with 15 bases lying between them. CDR1 SGHKS and CDR2 YYEKEE come from the germline V gene (reference sequence). This CDR3 is 15 amino acids long.

The genes are TRBV7-8 and TRBJ2-6; the match to TRBD1 covers 7 bases. In germline, CDR1 is SGHVS, CDR2 FQNEAQ. The trim removed 3 bases at V and 4 bases at J, leaving 6 bases unmatched. This CDR3 spans 16 amino acids. The CDR3 reads CASSFLQGRGANVLTF. CDR3 DNA: TGTGCCAGCAGCTTCTTACAGGGGAGAGGGGCCAACGTCCTGACTTTC.

The V gene is TRBV7-2, the J gene TRBJ1-2; maybe TRBD1 (5 bases). Trimming pared 5 bases from V and 4 bases from J, leaving 14 bases between. Per germline, CDR1 SGHTA and CDR2 FQGNSA. The CDR3 is 14 amino acids. The CDR3 DNA reads as TGTGCCAGCAGCCGCGGGGGGGACGGCTATGGCTACACCTTC. Its protein is CASSRGGDGYGYTF.

The chain joins TRBV7-2 to TRBJ2-2; 8 bases map to TRBD1. Germline lookup yields CDR1 SGHTA and CDR2 FQGNSA. The CDR3 has 15 amino acids. Trimming at V came to 2 bases and at J to 4 bases, leaving 3 bases not matched to a gene. In nucleotides, the CDR3 is TGTGCCAGCAGCTTAAGACAGGGGAGCACCGGGGAGCTGTTTTTT. The encoded protein is CASSLRQGSTGELFF. The whole variable domain, filled in from reference TRBV7-2 and TRBJ2-2, reads GAGVSQSPSNKVTEKGKDVELRCDPISGHTALYWYRQSLGQGLEFLIYFQGNSAPDKSGLPSDRFSAERTGGSVSTLTIQRTQQEDSAVYLCASSLRQGSTGELFFGEGSRLTVL.

In its sample, this clone was seen once. The chain combines TRBV2 with TRBJ2-7; D gene unclear. V gave up 6 bases and J gave up 7 bases, with 13 bases separating them. CDR1 is SNHLY and CDR2 is FYNNEI in the germline V gene. The CDR3 length is 12 residues. DNA of the CDR3: TGTGCCAGCAGACTCGGCCGTCAAGAGCAGTACTTC. Its translation is CASRLGRQEQYF.

The V and J genes are TRBV5-1 and TRBJ1-4; D is unresolved. Trimming took 2 bases from V and 5 from J, leaving 16 bases between them. The CDR3 consists of 16 residues. Germline CDR1 is SGHRS and CDR2 is YFSETQ. Here the CDR3 reads CASSLEPTGGNEKLFF. CDR3 DNA sequence: TGCGCCAGCAGCTTAGAACCAACGGGAGGGAATGAAAAACTGTTTTTT.

The chain combines TRBV30 with TRBJ2-7, with 7 positions matching TRBD1. The junction had 1 base not matched to a gene; V was cut back by 2 bases and J by 3 bases. Germline V lookup: CDR1 GTSNPN, CDR2 SVGIG (reference sequence). The CDR3 length is 12 residues. CDR3 residues: CAWSRQGYEQYF. In DNA form, the CDR3 reads TGTGCCTGGAGTAGACAGGGCTACGAGCAGTACTTC.

V is TRBV10-3 and J is TRBJ2-7, with D perhaps TRBD1 or TRBD2 (6 bases each). V dropped 10 bases and J dropped 4 bases, with 23 bases sitting between them. This CDR3 has 15 residues. Germline V gene data show CDR1 as ENHRY and CDR2 as SYGVKD. The DNA of the CDR3 is TGTGCCACTGGGTTGGGGGGCGCGGGAAAATACGAGCAGTACTTC. This codes for CATGLGGAGKYEQYF.

The V gene is TRBV29-1, the J gene TRBJ1-4, with unresolved D. This CDR3 comprises 12 residues. Looked up from germline, CDR1 is SQVTM and CDR2 is ANQGSEA. Trimming removed 1 base from V and 6 bases from J, with 6 bases in between. CDR3 residues: CSVEGPDEKLFF. As DNA, the CDR3 is TGCAGCGTTGAAGGGCCGGATGAAAAACTGTTTTTT.

In this sample, this clone turned up a few times. The rearrangement links TRBV28 to TRBJ1-6, with D possibly being TRBD1 (6 bases). Trimming removed 1 base from V and 5 bases from J, with 15 bases in between. CDR1 is MDHEN, CDR2 SYDVKM, per germline. The CDR3 covers 17 residues. The CDR3 DNA sequence: TGTGCCAGCAGTTTATTCAGGGGTTTTGAGGATAATTCACCCCTCCACTTT. Translating it yields CASSLFRGFEDNSPLHF. Drawing the rest from reference TRBV28 and TRBJ1-6, the complete variable domain is DVKVTQSSRYLVKRTGEKVFLECVQDMDHENMFWYRQDPGLGLRLIYFSYDVKMKEKGDIPEGYSVSREKKERFSLILESASTNQTSMYLCASSLFRGFEDNSPLHFGNGTRLTVT.

The rearrangement uses TRBV5-1 and TRBJ1-2; D might be TRBD1 (5 bases). CDR1 is SGHRS and CDR2 is YFSETQ in the germline V gene. The CDR3 consists of 14 residues. Trimming stripped 4 bases from V and 2 bases from J, with 12 bases between. The CDR3 nucleotides read TGCGCCAGCAGCCTACAGACAGAAAACTATGGCTACACCTTC. Its translation: CASSLQTENYGYTF.

A note on this clone: At the DNA level, this CDR3 is encoded by other sequences in the same sample as well. This chain connects TRBV19 to TRBJ2-5, with D maybe TRBD1 (5 bases). CDR1 and CDR2 (germline): LNHDA, SQIVND (reference sequence). This CDR3 contains 14 residues. Trimming left V 3 bases short and J 5 bases short, with 13 bases between. The CDR3 here is CASSMPREGETQYF. CDR3 nucleotide sequence: TGTGCCAGTAGTATGCCCAGGGAAGGGGAGACCCAGTACTTC.

The chain recombines TRBV21-1 with TRBJ2-7; the D call TRBD2 from the table was never checked on the DNA. TRBV21-1 counts as a pseudogene. The CDR3 sequence is 17 residues long. The CDR3 region is CASTPRRSECNSYEQYF. The CDR3 DNA is TGTGCCAGCACCCCGAGGAGGTCAGAATGTAACTCCTACGAGCAGTACTTC.

The V gene is TRBV6-2 or TRBV6-3, the J gene TRBJ2-5, with a possible D match to TRBD1 (7 bases). Trimming took 2 bases from V and 3 from J, leaving 13 bases between them. Germline V gene data show CDR1 as MNHEY and CDR2 as SVGEGT. The length of the CDR3 is 15 residues. This chain's CDR3 is CASSYRLRGEETQYF. The CDR3 region has the DNA TGTGCCAGCAGTTACCGGCTCAGGGGGGAAGAGACCCAGTACTTC.

V and J are TRBV5-1 and TRBJ2-5; possibly TRBD2 for D (7 bases). The ends were cut back, 4 bases at V and 3 bases at J, with 13 bases in the middle. The CDR3 is made up of 14 amino acids. The V gene's germline CDR1 is SGHRS and CDR2 YFSETQ. The DNA for the CDR3 is TGCGCCAGCAGCCCGAGGGGGAGGGAAGAGACCCAGTACTTC. This encodes CASSPRGREETQYF. The complete variable domain, with remaining parts taken from reference TRBV5-1 and TRBJ2-5, reads KAGVTQTPRYLIKTRGQQVTLSCSPISGHRSVSWYQQTPGQGLQFLFEYFSETQRNKGNFPGRFSGRQFSNSRSEMNVSTLELGDSALYLCASSPRGREETQYFGPGTRLLVL.

The chain links TRBV7-2 to TRBJ2-7, with 7 nucleotides matching TRBD1. The germline CDR1 and CDR2 sequences are SGHTA and FQGNSA. V trimming: 2 bases; J trimming: 0 bases; junction bases outside the gene matches: 7. The CDR3 sequence is 16 residues long. This CDR3 reads CASSLNRGFGSYEQYF. DNA of the CDR3: TGTGCCAGCAGCTTAAACAGGGGCTTTGGCTCCTACGAGCAGTACTTC.

The chain couples TRBV19 to TRBJ2-7; no clear D. Trimming took off 10 bases at V and 0 bases at J, with 10 bases between the two ends. Germline V gene data show CDR1 as LNHDA and CDR2 as SQIVND (reference sequence). The CDR3 contains 12 residues. In DNA form, the CDR3 reads TGTGCCACTACGGACGTCTCCTACGAGCAGTACTTC. Its protein product is CATTDVSYEQYF.

The chain carries TRBV19 and TRBJ1-2; D is unclear. The CDR3 spans 15 residues. Germline V gene sequence: CDR1 LNHDA, CDR2 SQIVND (reference sequence). Trimming shortened V by 9 bases and J by 4 bases, and 21 bases separated the two germline ends. The CDR3 sequence is CASTGSRRGVYGYTF. The CDR3 coding sequence is TGTGCCAGCACCGGGAGCAGAAGAGGAGTCTATGGCTACACCTTC.